A selection of T cell receptor beta chains follows, all from one sample in a study of long-term antiretroviral therapy in people with HIV. Only in-frame clones appear in the TCRdb table, and some are missing; sequencing was by immunoSEQ multiplex PCR. The sample yields some 40,000 clones, less than 90% seen once. Sequenced here: unsorted PBMCs, sampled 1.2 years after starting antiretroviral therapy. These receptors were taken from a woman aged 45-65 years with HIV. Each CDR3 is given with its conserved first and last residue. Each record gives: J gene, D gene, clone size, V gene, CDR3 DNA, CDR3 protein. D genes are given only for firm matches. Rows may omit the clone size; those that give it use once, few, many or a size class.

TRBJ1-2 | TRBD1 | . | TRBV6-5 | TGTGCCAGCAGTCCGACAGGGGGCCACTATGGCTACACCTTC | CASSPTGGHYGYTF
TRBJ1-1 | . | . | TRBV4-1 | TGCGCCAGCAGCCAAGGAATGGGGGCGAACACTGAAGCTTTCTTT | CASSQGMGANTEAFF
TRBJ1-3 | TRBD1 | . | TRBV9 | TGTGCCAGCAGCGCTTGGGGACAGGGAAACACCATATATTTT | CASSAWGQGNTIYF
TRBJ2-2 | . | . | TRBV9 | TGTGCCAGCAGCGTACACCCACTACCGGAGACCGGGGAGCTGTTTTTT | CASSVHPLPETGELFF
TRBJ1-5 | . | . | TRBV7-8 | TGTGCCAGCAGCCGCCTCAGGGATCAGCCCCAGCATTTT | CASSRLRDQPQHF
TRBJ2-1 | TRBD2 | . | TRBV7-3 | TGTGCCAGCAGCGGACTAGCGCACAATGAGCAGTTCTTC | CASSGLAHNEQFF
TRBJ1-2 | . | few | TRBV7-2 | TGTGCCAGCAGTAGAGCAGCGAATGGCTACACCTTC | CASSRAANGYTF
TRBJ2-7 | TRBD1 | . | TRBV7-9 | TGTGCCAGCAGCTTAGCGGACAGGGGGTCCCACGAGCAGTACTTC | CASSLADRGSHEQYF
TRBJ1-4 | . | once | TRBV5-6 | TGTGCCAGCAGCTTGCTGGGTTTGGAAAAACTGTTTTTT | CASSLLGLEKLFF
TRBJ1-1 | TRBD1 | . | TRBV19 | TGTGCCAGTAGTATAACGCTTGGGACAGGGGGAACTGAAGCTTTCTTT | CASSITLGTGGTEAFF
TRBJ2-5 | TRBD1 | . | TRBV7-9 | TGTGCCAGCAGCGTTTCGGGACAGCAACCTCAAGAGACCCAGTACTTC | CASSVSGQQPQETQYF
TRBJ1-2 | . | . | TRBV6-6 | TGTGCCAGCAGTGCACGGGGGGGCCGTGGCTACACCTTC | CASSARGGRGYTF
TRBJ1-1 | . | . | TRBV7-2 | TGTGCCAGCAGTACTGGGAGTCTGGAATACACTGAAGCTTTCTTT | CASSTGSLEYTEAFF
TRBJ1-1 | . | few | TRBV11-2 | TGTGCCAGCAGCTTATTCAAGAACACTGAAGCTTTCTTT | CASSLFKNTEAFF
TRBJ1-2 | . | . | TRBV13 | TGTGCCAGCAGCTTAGGACTTGAGAGCTACACCTTC | CASSLGLESYTF
TRBJ2-2 | . | . | TRBV11-3 | TGTGCCAGCGAGAAACGACTAACCGGGGAGCTGTTTTTT | CASEKRLTGELFF
TRBJ1-1 | . | . | TRBV7-2 | TGTGCCAGCAGCTTAGGGGCGAACACTGAAGCTTTCTTT | CASSLGANTEAFF
TRBJ1-2 | TRBD1 | . | TRBV6-6 | TGTGCCATCCCACAACAGGGACAGGGCCAACTAGGCTACACCTTC | CAIPQQGQGQLGYTF
TRBJ1-5 | . | . | TRBV18 | TGTGCCAGCTCACCCTCTCCCGGGAGCAATCAGCCCCAGCATTTT | CASSPSPGSNQPQHF
TRBJ1-1 | TRBD1 | . | TRBV14 | TGTGCCAGCAGCCAAGACCCTTGGGCGACAGGGGGCCACACTGAAGCTTTCTTT | CASSQDPWATGGHTEAFF
TRBJ1-2 | . | . | TRBV21-1 | TGTGCCAGCAGCAATCAAAGGGCGGTGGATGGCTACACCTTC | CASSNQRAVDGYTF
TRBJ2-3 | TRBD1 | once | TRBV6-1 | TGTGCCAGCAGTGAAGGGACAGGGCTCACAGATACGCAGTATTTT | CASSEGTGLTDTQYF
TRBJ1-5 | . | . | TRBV13 | TGTGCCAGCAGCTTTTGGGGCAGGGGTCAGCCCCAGCATTTT | CASSFWGRGQPQHF
TRBJ2-1 | TRBD1 | . | TRBV7-3 | TGTGCCAGCAGCTGGACAGGGGAGGTCAATGAGCAGTTCTTC | CASSWTGEVNEQFF
TRBJ1-1 | TRBD1 | . | TRBV18 | TGTGCCAGCTCACCACAAGGACAGGGGACCACTGAAGCTTTCTTT | CASSPQGQGTTEAFF
TRBJ2-7 | TRBD1 | . | TRBV6-6 | TGTGCCAGCAGTCGGGACAGGGGGCGTCACGAGCAGTACTTC | CASSRDRGRHEQYF
TRBJ2-2 | . | . | TRBV27 | TGTGCCAGCAGTTTATCGGGGCTAGGGGGGGAGCTGTTTTTT | CASSLSGLGGELFF
TRBJ1-5 | . | . | TRBV7-2 | TGTGCCAGCAGCTTACAGGGCAATCAGCCCCAGCATTTT | CASSLQGNQPQHF
TRBJ1-3 | . | . | TRBV27 | TGTGCCAGCAGTTCCAACCGACAGGTCCCTGGAAACACCATATATTTT | CASSSNRQVPGNTIYF
TRBJ1-2 | . | . | TRBV15 | TGTGCCACCAGCAGGGATAGGGAAGTCGGCTATGGCTACACCTTC | CATSRDREVGYGYTF
TRBJ1-2 | . | . | TRBV30 | TGTGCCTGGAGTGCGGGGGCCTGGGGCTACACCTTC | CAWSAGAWGYTF
TRBJ2-1 | TRBD2 | . | TRBV30 | TGTGCCTGGAGTCGATGGCGGGGGGGCCTTGCCTCCTACAATGAGCAGTTCTTC | CAWSRWRGGLASYNEQFF
TRBJ2-1 | . | . | TRBV6-5 | TGTGCCAGCAGTTACTCAGGCGGACCCAATGAGCAGTTCTTC | CASSYSGGPNEQFF
TRBJ2-7 | . | few | TRBV6-5 | TGTGCCAGCACTCCAGACGGGCAGCGCCGAAAATTC | CASTPDGQRRKF
TRBJ1-4 | TRBD1 | . | TRBV5-8 | TGTGCCAGCAGCGGGAGGACAGGGACCGGTGAAAAACTGTTTTTT | CASSGRTGTGEKLFF
TRBJ1-5 | . | . | TRBV7-8 | TGTGCCAGCAGCTTATATTCCTCATCTTGGGCGCCCCAGCATTTT | CASSLYSSSWAPQHF
TRBJ2-5 | . | . | TRBV6-5 | TGTGCCAGCAGTAGAGGGGTCCAAGAGACCCAGTACTTC | CASSRGVQETQYF